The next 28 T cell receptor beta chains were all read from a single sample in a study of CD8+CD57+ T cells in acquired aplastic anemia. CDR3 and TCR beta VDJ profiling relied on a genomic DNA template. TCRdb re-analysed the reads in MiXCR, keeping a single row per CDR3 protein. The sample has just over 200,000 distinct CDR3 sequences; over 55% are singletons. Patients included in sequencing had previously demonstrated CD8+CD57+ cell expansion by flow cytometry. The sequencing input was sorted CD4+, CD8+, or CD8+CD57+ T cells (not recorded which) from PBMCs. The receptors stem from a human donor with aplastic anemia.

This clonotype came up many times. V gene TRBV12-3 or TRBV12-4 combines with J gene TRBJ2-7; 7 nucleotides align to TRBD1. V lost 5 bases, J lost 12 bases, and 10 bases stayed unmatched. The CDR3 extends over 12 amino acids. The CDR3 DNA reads TGTGCCAGCAGTACGGCCGGGACAGAAGGGTACTTC. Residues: CASSTAGTEGYF.

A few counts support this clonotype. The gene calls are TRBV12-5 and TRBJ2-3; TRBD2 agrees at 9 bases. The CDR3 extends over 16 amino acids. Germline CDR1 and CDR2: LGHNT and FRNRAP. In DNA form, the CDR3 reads TGTGCCAGCAGCCCGCTGACTAGCGGAGAGACAGATACGCAGTATTTT. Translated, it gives CASSPLTSGETDTQYF.

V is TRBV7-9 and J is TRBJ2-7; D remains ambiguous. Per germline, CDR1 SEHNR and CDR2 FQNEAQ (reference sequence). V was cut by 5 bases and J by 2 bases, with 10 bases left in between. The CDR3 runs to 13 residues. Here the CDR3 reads CASSPDWTYEQYF. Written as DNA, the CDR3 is TGTGCCAGCAGCCCCGACTGGACCTACGAGCAGTACTTC. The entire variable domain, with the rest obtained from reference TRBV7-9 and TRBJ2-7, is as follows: DTGVSQNPRHKITKRGQNVTFRCDPISEHNRLYWYRQTLGQGPEFLTYFQNEAQLEKSRLLSDRFSAERPKGSFSTLEIQRTEQGDSAMYLCASSPDWTYEQYFGPGTRLTVT.

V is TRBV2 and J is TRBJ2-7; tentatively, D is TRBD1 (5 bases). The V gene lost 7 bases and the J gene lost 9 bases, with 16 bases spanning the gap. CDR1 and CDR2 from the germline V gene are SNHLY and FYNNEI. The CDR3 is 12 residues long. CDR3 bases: TGTGCCAGCACGCAATCGACAGTCGCGCAGTACTTC. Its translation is CASTQSTVAQYF.

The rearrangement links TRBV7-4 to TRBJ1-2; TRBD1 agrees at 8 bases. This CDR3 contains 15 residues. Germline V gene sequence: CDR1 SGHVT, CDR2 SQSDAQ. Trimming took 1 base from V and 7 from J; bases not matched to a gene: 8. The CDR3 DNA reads TGTGCCAGCAGCTTAGGGCCAGGGGGCGTACCTGGCTACACCTTC. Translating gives CASSLGPGGVPGYTF.

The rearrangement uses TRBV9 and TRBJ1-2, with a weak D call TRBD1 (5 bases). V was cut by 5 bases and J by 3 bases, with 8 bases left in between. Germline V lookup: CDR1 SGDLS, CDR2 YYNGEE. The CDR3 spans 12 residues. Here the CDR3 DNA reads TGTGCCAGCAGACAGGAATACTATGGCTACACCTTC. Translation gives CASRQEYYGYTF.

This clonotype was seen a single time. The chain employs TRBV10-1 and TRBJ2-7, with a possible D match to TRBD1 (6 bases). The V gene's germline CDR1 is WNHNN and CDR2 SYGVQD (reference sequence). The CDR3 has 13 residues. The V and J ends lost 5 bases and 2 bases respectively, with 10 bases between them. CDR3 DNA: TGCGCCAGCAGTACAGGGTTGCCCTACGAGCAGTACTTC. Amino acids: CASSTGLPYEQYF.

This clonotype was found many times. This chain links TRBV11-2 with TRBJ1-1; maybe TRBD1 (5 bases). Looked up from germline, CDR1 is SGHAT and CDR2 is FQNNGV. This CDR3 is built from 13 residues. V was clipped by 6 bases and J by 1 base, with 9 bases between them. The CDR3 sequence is CASRGDGNTEAFF. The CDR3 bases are TGTGCCAGCAGGGGGGACGGGAACACTGAAGCTTTCTTT.

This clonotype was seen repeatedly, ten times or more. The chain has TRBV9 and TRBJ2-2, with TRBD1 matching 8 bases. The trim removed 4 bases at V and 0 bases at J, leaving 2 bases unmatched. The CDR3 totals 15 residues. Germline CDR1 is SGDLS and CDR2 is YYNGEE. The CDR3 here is CASSSDRANTGELFF. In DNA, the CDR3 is TGTGCCAGCAGCTCGGACAGGGCGAACACCGGGGAGCTGTTTTTT.

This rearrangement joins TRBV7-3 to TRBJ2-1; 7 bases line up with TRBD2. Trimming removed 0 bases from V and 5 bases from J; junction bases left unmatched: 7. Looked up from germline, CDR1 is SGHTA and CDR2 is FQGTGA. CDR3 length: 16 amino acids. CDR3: CASSLTIREDNNEQFF. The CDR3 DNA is TGTGCCAGCAGCTTAACGATACGGGAGGACAACAATGAGCAGTTCTTC.

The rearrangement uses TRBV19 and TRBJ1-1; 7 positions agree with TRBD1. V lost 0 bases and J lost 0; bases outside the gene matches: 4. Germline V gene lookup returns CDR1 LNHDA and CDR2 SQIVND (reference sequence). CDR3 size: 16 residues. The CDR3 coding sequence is TGTGCCAGTAGTATAGATCCCGGACAGGTGAACACTGAAGCTTTCTTT. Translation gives CASSIDPGQVNTEAFF.

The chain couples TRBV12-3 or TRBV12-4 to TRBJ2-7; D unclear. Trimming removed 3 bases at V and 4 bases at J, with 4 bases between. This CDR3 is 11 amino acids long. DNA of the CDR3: TGTGCCAGCAGTTTTACGTACGAGCAGTACTTC. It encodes CASSFTYEQYF.

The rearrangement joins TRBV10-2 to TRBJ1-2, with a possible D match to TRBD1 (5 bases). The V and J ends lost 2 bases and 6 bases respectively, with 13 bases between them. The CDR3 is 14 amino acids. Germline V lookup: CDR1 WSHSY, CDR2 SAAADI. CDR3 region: CASSESGTPDGYTF. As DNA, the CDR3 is TGCGCCAGCAGTGAGAGTGGGACCCCGGATGGCTACACCTTC.

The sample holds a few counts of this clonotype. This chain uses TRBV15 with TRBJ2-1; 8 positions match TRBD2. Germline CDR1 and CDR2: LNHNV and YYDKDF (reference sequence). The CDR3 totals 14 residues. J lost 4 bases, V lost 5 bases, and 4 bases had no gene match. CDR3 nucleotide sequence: TGTGCCACCAGCCACCGGGGGGGTTACAATGAGCAGTTCTTC. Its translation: CATSHRGGYNEQFF.

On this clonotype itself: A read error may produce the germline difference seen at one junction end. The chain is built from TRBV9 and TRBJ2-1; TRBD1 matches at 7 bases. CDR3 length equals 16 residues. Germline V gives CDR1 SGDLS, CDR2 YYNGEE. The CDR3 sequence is CASGVDVRGIYNEQFF. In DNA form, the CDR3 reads TGTGCCAGCGGCGTAGATGTCAGGGGGATCTACAATGAGCAGTTCTTC.

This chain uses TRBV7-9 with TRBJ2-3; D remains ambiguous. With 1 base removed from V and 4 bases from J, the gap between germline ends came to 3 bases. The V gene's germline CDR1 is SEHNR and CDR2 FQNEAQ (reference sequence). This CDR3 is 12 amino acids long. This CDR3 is CASSLESDTQYF. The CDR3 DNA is TGTGCCAGCAGCTTAGAGTCAGATACGCAGTATTTT. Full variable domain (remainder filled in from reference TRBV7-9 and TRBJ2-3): DTGVSQNPRHKITKRGQNVTFRCDPISEHNRLYWYRQTLGQGPEFLTYFQNEAQLEKSRLLSDRFSAERPKGSFSTLEIQRTEQGDSAMYLCASSLESDTQYFGPGTRLTVL.

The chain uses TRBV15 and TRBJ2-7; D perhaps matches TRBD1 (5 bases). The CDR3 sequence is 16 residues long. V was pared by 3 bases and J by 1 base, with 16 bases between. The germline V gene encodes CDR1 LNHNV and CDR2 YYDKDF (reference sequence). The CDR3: CATSSQDPGNSYEQYF. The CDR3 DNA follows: TGTGCCACCAGCAGCCAAGACCCAGGGAATTCCTACGAGCAGTACTTC.

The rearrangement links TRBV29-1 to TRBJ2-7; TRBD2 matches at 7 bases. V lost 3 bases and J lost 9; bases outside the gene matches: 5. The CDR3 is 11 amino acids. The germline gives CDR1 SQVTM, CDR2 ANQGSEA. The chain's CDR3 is CSVEGGEGQYF. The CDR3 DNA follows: TGCAGCGTTGAGGGAGGGGAAGGGCAGTACTTC.

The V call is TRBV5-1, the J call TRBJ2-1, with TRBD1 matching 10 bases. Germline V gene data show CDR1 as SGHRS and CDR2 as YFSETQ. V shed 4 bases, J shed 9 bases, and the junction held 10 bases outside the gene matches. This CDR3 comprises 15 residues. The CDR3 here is CASSPRDRGFSEQFF. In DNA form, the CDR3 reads TGCGCCAGCAGCCCCCGGGACAGGGGTTTTAGTGAGCAGTTCTTC.

The CDR3 region is CSATNQGDGYTF. In nucleotides, the CDR3 is TGCAGTGCCACGAACCAAGGGGATGGCTACACCTTC. The rearrangement joins TRBV20-1 to TRBJ1-2, with D maybe TRBD1 (5 bases). V was shortened by 6 bases and J by 6 bases, with 14 bases between the two germline ends. Germline values: CDR1 DFQATT, CDR2 SNEGSKA (reference sequence). The CDR3 is made up of 12 amino acids.

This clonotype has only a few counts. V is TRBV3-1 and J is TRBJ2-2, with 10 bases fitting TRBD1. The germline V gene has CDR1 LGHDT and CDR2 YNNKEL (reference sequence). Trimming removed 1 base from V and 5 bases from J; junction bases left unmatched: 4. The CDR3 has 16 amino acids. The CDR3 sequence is CASSQVGQGGTGELFF. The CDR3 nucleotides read TGTGCCAGCAGCCAAGTCGGACAGGGGGGAACCGGGGAGCTGTTTTTT.

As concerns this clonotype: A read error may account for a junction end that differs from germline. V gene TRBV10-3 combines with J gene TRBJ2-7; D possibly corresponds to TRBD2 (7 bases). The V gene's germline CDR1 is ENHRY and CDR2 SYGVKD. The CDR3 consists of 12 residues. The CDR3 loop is CAKQGGDYERYF. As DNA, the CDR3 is TGTGCCAAACAGGGAGGGGACTACGAGCGGTACTTC.

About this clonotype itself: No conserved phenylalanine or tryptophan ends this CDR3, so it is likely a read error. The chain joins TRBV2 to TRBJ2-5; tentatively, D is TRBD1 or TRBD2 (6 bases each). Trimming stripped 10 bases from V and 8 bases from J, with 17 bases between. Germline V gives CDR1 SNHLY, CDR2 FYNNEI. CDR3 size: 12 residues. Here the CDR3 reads CAIDGGGETQYL. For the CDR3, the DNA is TGTGCCATTGACGGAGGGGGAGAAACCCAGTACCTC.

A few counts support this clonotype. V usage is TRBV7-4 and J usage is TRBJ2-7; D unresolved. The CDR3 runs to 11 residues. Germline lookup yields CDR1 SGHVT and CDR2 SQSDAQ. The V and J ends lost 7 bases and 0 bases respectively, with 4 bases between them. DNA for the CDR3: TGTGCCAGCACGAGCTCCTACGAGCAGTACTTC. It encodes CASTSSYEQYF.

CDR3 region: CASSLGQGALVFSTDTQYF. DNA for the CDR3: TGTGCCAGCAGCTTAGGACAGGGGGCCCTCGTCTTTTCCACAGATACGCAGTATTTT. V and J are TRBV7-7 and TRBJ2-3, with TRBD1 matching 10 bases. Trimming removed 1 base from V and 2 bases from J; junction bases left unmatched: 12. Per germline, CDR1 SSHAT and CDR2 FNYEAQ (reference sequence). The CDR3 runs 19 residues.

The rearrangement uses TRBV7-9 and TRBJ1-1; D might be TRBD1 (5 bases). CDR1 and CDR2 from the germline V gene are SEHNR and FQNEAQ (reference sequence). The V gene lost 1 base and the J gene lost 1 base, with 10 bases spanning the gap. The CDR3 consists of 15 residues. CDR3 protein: CASSLGVRANTEAFF. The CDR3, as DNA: TGTGCCAGCAGCTTAGGGGTCAGGGCGAACACTGAAGCTTTCTTT.

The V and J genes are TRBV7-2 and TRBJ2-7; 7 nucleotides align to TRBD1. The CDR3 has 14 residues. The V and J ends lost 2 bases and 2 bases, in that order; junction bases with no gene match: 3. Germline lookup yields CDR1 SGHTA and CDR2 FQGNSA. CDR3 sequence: CASSLWDRTYEQYF. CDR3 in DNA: TGTGCCAGCAGCTTATGGGACAGAACCTACGAGCAGTACTTC.

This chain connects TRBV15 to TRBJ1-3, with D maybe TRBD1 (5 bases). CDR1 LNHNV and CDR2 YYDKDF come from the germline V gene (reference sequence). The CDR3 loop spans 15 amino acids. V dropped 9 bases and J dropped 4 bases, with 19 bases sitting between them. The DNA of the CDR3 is TGTGCCACAGTTACACAGGAGCATAACGGAAACACCATATATTTT. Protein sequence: CATVTQEHNGNTIYF.